These 20 T cell receptor beta chains were sequenced from one sample in a study of beta chain features in type 1 diabetes. As every portion of the isolated RNA was reverse transcribed, the sequencing read expressed TCRB transcripts. Some clones are missing from TCRdb's copy, which holds only in-frame ones; the method was immunoSEQ multiplex PCR. The sample has over 700,000 clones; roughly 16% are singletons. The sequenced sample was naive CD4+ T cells from blood. All receptors derive from a young woman in good health.

The chain carries TRBV5-1 and TRBJ2-2; D ambiguous. The CDR3 is 14 amino acids. CDR1 is SGHRS and CDR2 is YFSETQ in the germline V gene. V lost 0 bases, J lost 5 bases, and 8 bases lay in between. Here the CDR3 reads CASSLDRFTGELFF. The CDR3 region has the DNA TGCGCCAGCAGCTTGGACAGATTTACCGGGGAGCTGTTTTTT.

Regarding this clone: Other DNA sequences of this sample code for an identical CDR3. The chain combines TRBV20-1 with TRBJ2-7; D gene ambiguous. Germline CDR1 DFQATT, CDR2 SNEGSKA (reference sequence). This CDR3 is 10 amino acids long. V was cut by 4 bases and J by 4 bases, with 5 bases left in between. The CDR3 is CSATLYEQYF. Written as DNA, the CDR3 is TGCAGTGCTACTTTGTACGAGCAGTACTTC.

V gene TRBV29-1 combines with J gene TRBJ2-3, with TRBD1 matching over 7 bases. The germline CDR1 and CDR2 sequences are SQVTM and ANQGSEA. The CDR3 spans 15 residues. The ends lost 1 base at V and 3 bases at J; junction bases unmatched: 7. CDR3 bases: TGCAGCGTTGAAGCCCAGGGACAGCTAACAGATACGCAGTATTTT. Amino acids: CSVEAQGQLTDTQYF.

The chain links TRBV15 to TRBJ2-5; 11 nucleotides match TRBD1. This CDR3 has 16 residues. With 1 base clipped from V and 0 bases from J, the junction kept 1 base outside the gene matches. Germline V gene sequence: CDR1 LNHNV, CDR2 YYDKDF (reference sequence). The chain's CDR3 is CATSRGTGGNQETQYF. Written as DNA, the CDR3 is TGTGCCACCAGCAGAGGGACAGGGGGCAACCAAGAGACCCAGTACTTC.

This sequence joins TRBV28 and TRBJ1-2, with 9 bases identical to TRBD1. The CDR3 consists of 17 residues. With 5 bases clipped from V and 2 bases from J, the junction kept 12 bases outside the gene matches. Germline lookup yields CDR1 MDHEN and CDR2 SYDVKM. The CDR3 is CASSTITTGGKNYGYTF. CDR3 nucleotides: TGTGCCAGCAGTACCATCACGACAGGGGGGAAAAACTATGGCTACACCTTC.

The genes are TRBV4-2 and TRBJ2-3; D is perhaps TRBD2 (5 bases). Trimming cost V 1 base and J 4 bases, with 9 bases left between them. CDR3 length equals 14 residues. The V gene's germline CDR1 is LGHNA and CDR2 YNFKEQ. CDR3: CASSQARGSDTQYF. Here the CDR3 DNA reads TGTGCCAGCAGCCAAGCCCGGGGATCAGATACGCAGTATTTT.

The table lists this clone with a few counts. The chain couples TRBV5-1 to TRBJ2-1, with D possibly being TRBD2 (5 bases). Trimming cost V 1 base and J 0 bases, with 8 bases left between them. The CDR3 length is 15 residues. Germline V CDR1 and CDR2: SGHRS, YFSETQ. CDR3 loop: CASSLQRTSYNEQFF. The CDR3 DNA reads TGCGCCAGCAGCTTGCAGCGGACCTCCTACAATGAGCAGTTCTTC.

This CDR3 is CASSVFGFGPNTGELFF. The CDR3 DNA sequence: TGTGCCAGCAGTGTTTTTGGTTTTGGACCCAACACCGGGGAGCTGTTTTTT. The chain recombines TRBV2 with TRBJ2-2; D not resolved. Germline CDR1 and CDR2: SNHLY and FYNNEI. The V end lost 4 bases, the J end lost 2 bases, and 17 bases lay between the germline ends. This CDR3 has 17 amino acids.

The V gene is TRBV5-1, the J gene TRBJ2-7, with 10 bases fitting TRBD2. The germline gives CDR1 SGHRS, CDR2 YFSETQ. V trimming: 7 bases; J trimming: 5 bases; junction bases outside the gene matches: 9. CDR3 length: 14 residues. For the CDR3, the DNA is TGCGCCAGCGGCTATCTAGCGGGAGCCAACGAGCAGTACTTC. It translates to CASGYLAGANEQYF.

The chain combines TRBV7-6 with TRBJ2-1; unclear D gene. V gave up 1 base and J gave up 7 bases, with 11 bases separating them. This CDR3 spans 14 amino acids. Germline loops: CDR1 SGHVS, CDR2 FNYEAQ. CDR3 in amino acids: CASSLGSQLNEQFF. CDR3 DNA sequence: TGTGCCAGCAGCTTAGGGAGTCAGTTGAATGAGCAGTTCTTC.

The CDR3 DNA sequence: TGTGCCAGCAGCGTAGGTCCAGCCCACATGAACACTGAAGCTTTCTTT. Its protein product is CASSVGPAHMNTEAFF. The J gene is TRBJ1-1, the V gene TRBV9; D ambiguous. The V and J ends lost 0 bases and 0 bases respectively, with 12 bases between them. Germline CDR1 SGDLS, CDR2 YYNGEE. The CDR3 contains 16 residues.

This clone was seen more than once but under ten times. The rearrangement links TRBV4-1 to TRBJ2-1, with 11 bases identical to TRBD2. The CDR3 loop spans 16 amino acids. The V and J ends lost 4 bases and 7 bases, in that order; junction bases with no gene match: 9. Germline V gene data show CDR1 as MGHRA and CDR2 as YSYEKL. The CDR3: CASSPGLAVVLNEQFF. The DNA of the CDR3 is TGCGCCAGCAGCCCGGGACTAGCGGTTGTTCTTAATGAGCAGTTCTTC.

The table lists this clone with a few counts. V usage is TRBV27 and J usage is TRBJ2-1; 8 bases agree with TRBD2. The germline V gene has CDR1 MNHEY and CDR2 SMNVEV (reference sequence). Trimming at V came to 4 bases and at J to 4 bases, leaving 12 bases not matched to a gene. There are 17 residues in the CDR3. CDR3 sequence (DNA): TGTGCCAGCAGTTATCCTCCTACGGGAGGGGGGTACAATGAGCAGTTCTTC. Its translation is CASSYPPTGGGYNEQFF.

This clone was found a few times. The CDR3 bases are TGTGCCAGCAGTAAACGACCGGGACAGGGGAGTTACAATGAGCAGTTCTTC. Translated: CASSKRPGQGSYNEQFF. J is TRBJ2-1 and V is TRBV28; TRBD1 aligns across 10 bases. V trimming: 5 bases; J trimming: 4 bases; junction bases outside the gene matches: 11. From germline, CDR1 is MDHEN and CDR2 SYDVKM. The CDR3 extends over 17 amino acids.

This chain uses TRBV18 with TRBJ1-4, with 7 positions matching TRBD1. The CDR3 is 14 amino acids. Losses at the gene ends were 4 bases for V and 8 bases for J; bases not matched to a gene: 7. Per the germline V gene, CDR1 is KGHSH and CDR2 is LQKENI. The CDR3 loop reads CASSRNLQGEKLFF. Written as DNA, the CDR3 is TGTGCCAGCTCACGAAACCTACAGGGGGAAAAACTGTTTTTT.

This clone was counted between two and nine times. The chain couples TRBV27 to TRBJ2-1; no clear D. Trimming removed 0 bases at V and 7 bases at J, with 10 bases between. The CDR3 is 14 residues long. CDR1 and CDR2 from the germline V gene are MNHEY and SMNVEV (reference sequence). CDR3 in DNA: TGTGCCAGCAGTTTATCTAGGCAATCTAATGAGCAGTTCTTC. The encoded protein is CASSLSRQSNEQFF.

V usage is TRBV11-2 and J usage is TRBJ2-6; possibly TRBD1 for D (6 bases). The germline gives CDR1 SGHAT, CDR2 FQNNGV. The CDR3 covers 16 residues. V lost 5 bases and J lost 1, with 12 bases in between. The CDR3 DNA is TGTGCCAGCAGCCATACAGGGTCTTCTGGGGCCAACGTCCTGACTTTC. As protein: CASSHTGSSGANVLTF.

This clone appeared a few times. The chain joins TRBV7-2 to TRBJ2-1; 8 bases map to TRBD2. The V and J ends lost 6 bases and 5 bases, in that order; junction bases with no gene match: 6. The CDR3 consists of 14 residues. The germline V gene encodes CDR1 SGHTA and CDR2 FQGNSA. The CDR3 DNA reads as TGTGCCAGCAGAGGAAGCGGGGGAAACAATGAGCAGTTCTTC. Its protein is CASRGSGGNNEQFF.

This clone showed up just a few times. The chain combines TRBV4-3 with TRBJ2-5, with 11 bases lining up with TRBD2. The V gene's germline CDR1 is LGHNA and CDR2 YSLEER. J gave up 14 bases and V 4 bases, and 15 bases lay outside the gene matches. The CDR3 sequence is 15 residues long. The CDR3 bases are TGCGCCAGCAGCCGCGAGACTAGCGGGATCGAAAGGATATACTTC. Translating gives CASSRETSGIERIYF.

This clone appeared a few times. The J gene is TRBJ2-3, the V gene TRBV7-9; no clear D gene. This CDR3 is 12 amino acids long. V lost 3 bases and J 9 bases, leaving 10 bases between the germline ends. The germline gives CDR1 SEHNR, CDR2 FQNEAQ (reference sequence). CDR3 sequence: CASSLYGSTQYF. In DNA, the CDR3 is TGTGCCAGCAGCTTGTATGGCTCCACGCAGTATTTT.